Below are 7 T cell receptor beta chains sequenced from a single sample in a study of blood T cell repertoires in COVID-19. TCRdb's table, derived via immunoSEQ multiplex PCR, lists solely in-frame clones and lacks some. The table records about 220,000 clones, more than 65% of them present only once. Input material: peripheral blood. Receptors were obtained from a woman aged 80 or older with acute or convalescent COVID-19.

CDR3 bases: TGTGCCATCAGTGAGACCGGACAGGGGAGGAACACCATATATTTT. Translation: CAISETGQGRNTIYF. The chain is built from TRBV10-3 and TRBJ1-3; TRBD1 aligns across 9 bases. This CDR3 contains 15 residues. Unmatched junction bases numbered 6, after V lost 2 bases and J lost 7 bases. Germline V CDR1 and CDR2: ENHRY, SYGVKD.

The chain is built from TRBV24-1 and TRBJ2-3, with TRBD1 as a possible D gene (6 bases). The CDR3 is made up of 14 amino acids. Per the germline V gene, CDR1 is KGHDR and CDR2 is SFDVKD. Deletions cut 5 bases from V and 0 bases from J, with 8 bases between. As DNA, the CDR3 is TGTGCCACCAGTGGGCAGGGGAGCACAGATACGCAGTATTTT. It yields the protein CATSGQGSTDTQYF.

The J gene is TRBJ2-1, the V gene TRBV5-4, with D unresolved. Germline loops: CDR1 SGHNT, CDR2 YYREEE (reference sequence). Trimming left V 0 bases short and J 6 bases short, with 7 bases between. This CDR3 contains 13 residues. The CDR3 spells CASSLAGTNEQFF. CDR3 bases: TGTGCCAGCAGCTTGGCCGGTACCAATGAGCAGTTCTTC.

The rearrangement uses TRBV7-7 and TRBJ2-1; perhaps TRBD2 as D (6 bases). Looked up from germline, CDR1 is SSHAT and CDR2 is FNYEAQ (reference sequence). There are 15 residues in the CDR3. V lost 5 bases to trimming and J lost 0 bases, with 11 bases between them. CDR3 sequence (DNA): TGTGCCAGCAGCCCCCTGCGGGGCTCCTACAATGAGCAGTTCTTC. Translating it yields CASSPLRGSYNEQFF.

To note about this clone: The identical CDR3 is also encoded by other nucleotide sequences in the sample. The CDR3 loop is CATSRDLGTEYGYTF. The CDR3 DNA reads as TGTGCCACCAGCAGAGATTTAGGGACAGAGTATGGCTACACCTTC. The rearrangement links TRBV15 to TRBJ1-2, with TRBD1 matching 7 bases. The CDR3 loop spans 15 amino acids. Germline CDR1 LNHNV, CDR2 YYDKDF (reference sequence). The J segment lost 5 bases and the V segment lost 0 bases, leaving 6 bases of the junction unmatched.

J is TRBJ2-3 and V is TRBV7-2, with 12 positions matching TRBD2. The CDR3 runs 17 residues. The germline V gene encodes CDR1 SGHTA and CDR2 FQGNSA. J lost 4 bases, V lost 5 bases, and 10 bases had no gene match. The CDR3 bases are TGTGCCAGCAGCCCGACTAGCGGGGGCCCCCCCGCAGATACGCAGTATTTT. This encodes CASSPTSGGPPADTQYF.

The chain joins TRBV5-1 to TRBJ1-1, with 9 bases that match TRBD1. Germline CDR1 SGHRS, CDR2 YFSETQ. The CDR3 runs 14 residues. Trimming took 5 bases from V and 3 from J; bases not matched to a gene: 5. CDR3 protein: CASRWTGADTEAFF. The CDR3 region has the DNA TGCGCCAGCAGATGGACAGGGGCGGACACTGAAGCTTTCTTT.